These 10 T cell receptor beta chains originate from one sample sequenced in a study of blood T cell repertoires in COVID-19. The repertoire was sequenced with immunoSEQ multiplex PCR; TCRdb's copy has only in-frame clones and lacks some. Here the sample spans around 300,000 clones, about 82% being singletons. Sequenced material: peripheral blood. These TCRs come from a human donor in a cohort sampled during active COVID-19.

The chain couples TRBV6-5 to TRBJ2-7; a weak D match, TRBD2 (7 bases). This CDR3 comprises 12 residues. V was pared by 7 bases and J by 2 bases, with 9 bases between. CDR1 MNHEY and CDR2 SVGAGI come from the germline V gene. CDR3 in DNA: TGTGCCAGCATCGGGGGGCCCTACGAGCAGTACTTC. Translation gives CASIGGPYEQYF.

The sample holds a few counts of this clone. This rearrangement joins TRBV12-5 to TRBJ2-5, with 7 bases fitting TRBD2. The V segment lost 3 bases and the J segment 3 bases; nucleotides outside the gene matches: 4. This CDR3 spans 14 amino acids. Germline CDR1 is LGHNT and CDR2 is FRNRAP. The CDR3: CASGLGTTKETQYF. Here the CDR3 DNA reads TGTGCTAGTGGTTTAGGGACTACCAAAGAGACCCAGTACTTC. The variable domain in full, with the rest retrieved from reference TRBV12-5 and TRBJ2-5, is DARVTQTPRHKVTEMGQEVTMRCQPILGHNTVFWYRQTMMQGLELLAYFRNRAPLDDSGMPKDRFSAEMPDATLATLKIQPSEPRDSAVYFCASGLGTTKETQYFGPGTRLLVL.

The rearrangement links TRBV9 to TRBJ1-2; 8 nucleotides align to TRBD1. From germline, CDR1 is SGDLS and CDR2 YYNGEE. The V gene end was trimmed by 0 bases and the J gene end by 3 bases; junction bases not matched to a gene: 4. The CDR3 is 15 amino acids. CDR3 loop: CASSVDLQGDYGYTF. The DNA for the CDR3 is TGTGCCAGCAGCGTAGACTTACAGGGGGACTATGGCTACACCTTC. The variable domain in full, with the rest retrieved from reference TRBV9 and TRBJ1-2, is DSGVTQTPKHLITATGQRVTLRCSPRSGDLSVYWYQQSLDQGLQFLIQYYNGEERAKGNILERFSAQQFPDLHSELNLSSLELGDSALYFCASSVDLQGDYGYTFGSGTRLTVV.

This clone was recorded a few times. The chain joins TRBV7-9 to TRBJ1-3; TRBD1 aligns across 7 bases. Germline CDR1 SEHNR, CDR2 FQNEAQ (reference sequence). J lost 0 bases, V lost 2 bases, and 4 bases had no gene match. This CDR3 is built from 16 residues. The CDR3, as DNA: TGTGCCAGCAGCTTAACGGGGGACAGCTCTGGAAACACCATATATTTT. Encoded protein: CASSLTGDSSGNTIYF.

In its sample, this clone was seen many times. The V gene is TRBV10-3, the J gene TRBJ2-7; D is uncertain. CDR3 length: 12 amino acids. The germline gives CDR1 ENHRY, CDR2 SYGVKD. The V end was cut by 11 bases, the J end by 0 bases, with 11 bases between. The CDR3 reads CAVETSSYEQYF. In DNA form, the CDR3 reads TGTGCCGTGGAGACCAGCTCCTACGAGCAGTACTTC.

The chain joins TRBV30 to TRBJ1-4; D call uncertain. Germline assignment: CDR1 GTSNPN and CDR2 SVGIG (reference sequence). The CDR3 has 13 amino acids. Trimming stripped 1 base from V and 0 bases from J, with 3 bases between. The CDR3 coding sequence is TGTGCCTGGAGTGCTGCAACTAATGAAAAACTGTTTTTT. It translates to CAWSAATNEKLFF. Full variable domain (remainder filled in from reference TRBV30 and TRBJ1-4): SQTIHQWPATLVQPVGSPLSLECTVEGTSNPNLYWYRQAAGRGLQLLFYSVGIGQISSEVPQNLSASRPQDRQFILSSKKLLLSDSGFYLCAWSAATNEKLFFGSGTQLSVL.

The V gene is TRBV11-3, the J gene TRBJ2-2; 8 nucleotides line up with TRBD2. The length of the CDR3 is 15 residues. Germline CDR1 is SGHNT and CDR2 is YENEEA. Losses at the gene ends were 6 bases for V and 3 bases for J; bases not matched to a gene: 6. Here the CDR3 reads CASSWRRGDTGELFF. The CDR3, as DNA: TGTGCCAGCAGTTGGAGGCGGGGGGACACCGGGGAGCTGTTTTTT.

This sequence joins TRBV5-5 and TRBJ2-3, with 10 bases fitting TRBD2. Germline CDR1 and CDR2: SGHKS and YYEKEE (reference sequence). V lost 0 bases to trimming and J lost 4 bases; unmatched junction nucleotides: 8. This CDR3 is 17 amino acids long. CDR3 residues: CASSLARVAGGPDTQYF. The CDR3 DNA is TGTGCCAGCAGCTTGGCCAGGGTAGCGGGGGGCCCAGATACGCAGTATTTT.

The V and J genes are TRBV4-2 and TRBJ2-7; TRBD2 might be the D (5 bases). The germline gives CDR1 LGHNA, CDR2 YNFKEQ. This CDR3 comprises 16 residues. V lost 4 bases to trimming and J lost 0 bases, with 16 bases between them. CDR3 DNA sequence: TGTGCCAGCAGCCTCGAGGAGGTCTCACCCTCCTACGAGCAGTACTTC. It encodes CASSLEEVSPSYEQYF.

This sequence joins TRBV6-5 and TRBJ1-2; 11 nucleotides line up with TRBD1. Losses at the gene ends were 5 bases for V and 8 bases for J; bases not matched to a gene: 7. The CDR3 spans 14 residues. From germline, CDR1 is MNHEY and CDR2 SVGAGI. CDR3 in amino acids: CASSPGQGARGYTF. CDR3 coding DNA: TGTGCCAGCAGTCCCGGACAGGGGGCGCGGGGCTACACCTTC.